The sequence of this T cell receptor (beta chain) was determined in a study of cytotoxic CD8 clonotypes in ibrutinib-treated CLL. Study background: Across the patients, about a dozen were relapsed/refractory, about 14 treatment-naive and around 18 IGHV unmutated. Study outcomes and limitations: On treatment, the uncommon public clonotypes contracted or remained stable.

CDR3 length equals 17 residues. V was clipped by 2 bases and J by 8 bases, with 23 bases between them. In germline, CDR1 is SGHRS, CDR2 YFSETQ. The method was immunoSEQ multiplex PCR; TCRdb's version includes in-frame clones alone and lacks a portion of them. Among approximately 280,000 clones listed, less than 85% were seen once. To note about this clone: The antigen remains unidentified.

V and J are TRBV5-1 and TRBJ2-1, with D hard to call. The input for sequencing was PBMCs, taken at disease progression, from a patient treated with ibrutinib. The receptor comes from a human donor with chronic lymphocytic leukemia. The CDR3, as DNA: TGCGCCAGCAGCTTTTCCCCGGGCTCTCTGAATAAGGATGAGCAGTTCTTC. Translation: CASSFSPGSLNKDEQFF.